The TCR beta chain under discussion was sequenced for a study of early T cells in non-severe SARS-CoV-2 infection. The CDR3 totals 14 residues. The germline V gene encodes CDR1 SQVTM and CDR2 ANQGSEA. V lost 0 bases and J 4 bases, leaving 11 bases between the germline ends. This clonotype was found a few times. Attachment of unique molecular identifiers to individual cDNA molecules was performed. MiXCR, applied by TCRdb to the 5' RACE reads, yields one record per CDR3 protein. The repertoire consists of around 61,000 distinct CDR3 sequences, with approximately 10% occurring once and the leading ten covering around 6.3%.

The sequence derives from an adult who was a healthcare worker with PCR-confirmed SARS-CoV-2 infection or an uninfected control (not recorded which). V is TRBV29-1 and J is TRBJ2-3; a possible D gene is TRBD2 (5 bases). Sequenced sample: whole blood. This chain's CDR3 is CSVEDHPGSDTQYF. In DNA form, the CDR3 reads TGCAGCGTTGAAGATCACCCGGGGTCAGATACGCAGTATTTT.